One sample yielded the 7 T cell receptor beta chains listed below, sequenced in a study of shared clonotypes between healthy human individuals. This table comes from immunoSEQ multiplex PCR, and its TCRdb copy is limited to in-frame clones, with some not included. The sample contains 2,500,000 or so clones, more than 80% of which appear only once. What was sequenced was naive CD4+ T cells sorted from blood. As to subset: CD45RA+ positively selected. The receptors stem from a man aged 18 to 29 in good health.

This clone was detected once. J is TRBJ1-1 and V is TRBV6-6; no firm D call. CDR3 length: 13 residues. Germline V gene data show CDR1 as MNHNY and CDR2 as SVGAGI (reference sequence). The V end was cut by 4 bases, the J end by 4 bases, with 10 bases between. DNA for the CDR3: TGTGCCAGCAGTTTCATGTGGGGCACTGAAGCTTTCTTT. Protein product: CASSFMWGTEAFF.

Note on this clone: Other DNA sequences from this sample encode an identical CDR3 as well. The chain is built from TRBV9 and TRBJ2-2, with a weak D call TRBD2 (5 bases). The CDR3 contains 15 residues. Trimming cost V 1 base and J 2 bases, with 9 bases left between them. From germline, CDR1 is SGDLS and CDR2 YYNGEE. DNA of the CDR3: TGTGCCAGCAGCGTAAGAGGGCTTAACACCGGGGAGCTGTTTTTT. It encodes CASSVRGLNTGELFF.

This clone was recorded only once. The chain links TRBV6-9 to TRBJ1-1, with D maybe TRBD1 (6 bases). V was clipped by 3 bases and J by 6 bases, with 14 bases between them. This CDR3 region has 14 residues. In germline, CDR1 is MNHGY, CDR2 SVAAGI. CDR3 DNA: TGTGCCAGCAGTTACCCGCCGGGGGGGCCTGAAGCTTTCTTT. Its translation: CASSYPPGGPEAFF.

This clone was seen only once. The chain links TRBV5-1 to TRBJ2-7, with 7 bases identical to TRBD1. Per the germline V gene, CDR1 is SGHRS and CDR2 is YFSETQ. The V segment lost 5 bases and the J segment 2 bases; nucleotides outside the gene matches: 7. The CDR3 sequence is 14 residues long. CDR3 bases: TGCGCCAGCAGACTAACCGGGACAGCCTACGAGCAGTACTTC. It yields the protein CASRLTGTAYEQYF.

The chain carries TRBV29-1 and TRBJ1-2; the D is unclear. V lost 2 bases to trimming and J lost 4 bases, with 11 bases between them. The CDR3 is made up of 13 amino acids. Germline loops: CDR1 SQVTM, CDR2 ANQGSEA. This chain's CDR3 is CSVERRLSYGYTF. In DNA form, the CDR3 reads TGCAGCGTTGAACGGCGTCTGTCCTATGGCTACACCTTC. Full variable domain (outside the CDR3, taken from reference TRBV29-1 and TRBJ1-2): SAVISQKPSRDICQRGTSLTIQCQVDSQVTMMFWYRQQPGQSLTLIATANQGSEATYESGFVIDKFPISRPNLTFSTLTVSNMSPEDSSIYLCSVERRLSYGYTFGSGTRLTVV.

V usage is TRBV14 and J usage is TRBJ2-1, with D possibly being TRBD2 (5 bases). V was shortened by 7 bases and J by 6 bases, with 19 bases between the two germline ends. Germline V CDR1 and CDR2: SGHDN, FVKESK. The length of the CDR3 is 15 residues. CDR3 DNA sequence: TGTGCCAGCACCCCCGTGGCGGGCGCGTTCAATGAGCAGTTCTTC. It translates to CASTPVAGAFNEQFF.

The chain employs TRBV19 and TRBJ2-5; 8 bases match TRBD2. This CDR3 region has 13 residues. The V gene's germline CDR1 is LNHDA and CDR2 SQIVND (reference sequence). Germline trimming cut 4 bases from V and 7 bases from J; bases unmatched to any gene: 5. For the CDR3, the DNA is TGTGCCAGTAGTACGGGACTAGGTGGGACCCAGTACTTC. It is translated as CASSTGLGGTQYF.